A selection of T cell receptor beta chains follows, all from one sample in a study of blood T cell repertoires in COVID-19. Produced via immunoSEQ multiplex PCR; TCRdb's table is partial and in-frame only. The sample has roughly 400,000 clones; 90% are singletons. Sequencing input: PBMCs or T cells enriched from blood (not recorded which). These receptors originate from a man younger than 35 who had recovered from COVID-19. CDR3s include the opening cysteine and the closing phenylalanine or tryptophan. The D gene is left open where the match is weak. For some rows the clone size is stated as once, few or many, or as a class when expanded; others skip it.

clone size: NA; D gene: NA; J gene: TRBJ1-2; V gene: TRBV3-1/TRBV3-2; CDR3 DNA: TGTGCCAGCAGCCAGGGCTACTATGGCTACACCTTC; CDR3 protein: CASSQGYYGYTF
clone size: NA; D gene: NA; J gene: TRBJ1-6; V gene: TRBV6-5; CDR3 DNA: TGTGCCAGCAGTTCCGACAGGCATTATAATTCACCCCTCCACTTT; CDR3 protein: CASSSDRHYNSPLHF
clone size: NA; D gene: TRBD1; J gene: TRBJ1-2; V gene: TRBV27; CDR3 DNA: TGTGCCAGCCGACCTACGGACAGGCATAACTATGGCTACACCTTC; CDR3 protein: CASRPTDRHNYGYTF
clone size: once; D gene: NA; J gene: TRBJ1-2; V gene: TRBV18; CDR3 DNA: TGTGCCAGCTCACCAGGTGCAGGGGACTATGGCTACACCTTC; CDR3 protein: CASSPGAGDYGYTF
clone size: NA; D gene: NA; J gene: TRBJ2-2; V gene: TRBV7-8; CDR3 DNA: TGTGCCAGCAGTCCGACCGGGAAAAACACCGGGGAGCTGTTTTTT; CDR3 protein: CASSPTGKNTGELFF
clone size: NA; D gene: NA; J gene: TRBJ1-1; V gene: TRBV19; CDR3 DNA: TGTGCCAGTAGTATAGGGCAGGCCACTGAAGCTTTCTTT; CDR3 protein: CASSIGQATEAFF
clone size: NA; D gene: NA; J gene: TRBJ2-5; V gene: TRBV5-1; CDR3 DNA: TGCGCCAGCAGCTTAGGAGATAAAGAGACCCAGTACTTC; CDR3 protein: CASSLGDKETQYF
clone size: NA; D gene: TRBD1; J gene: TRBJ1-3; V gene: TRBV4-1; CDR3 DNA: TGCGCCAGCAGCCAAGAGGGACAGCGAAACACCATATATTTT; CDR3 protein: CASSQEGQRNTIYF
clone size: NA; D gene: NA; J gene: TRBJ1-2; V gene: TRBV11-2; CDR3 DNA: TGTGCCAGCAGCTTAGATGTAGAGGGATCGTATGGCTACACCTTC; CDR3 protein: CASSLDVEGSYGYTF
clone size: NA; D gene: NA; J gene: TRBJ1-5; V gene: TRBV7-9; CDR3 DNA: TGTGCCAGCAGCTCGGGCGGGGCCGATCTTAGCAATCAGCCCCAGCATTTT; CDR3 protein: CASSSGGADLSNQPQHF
clone size: NA; D gene: NA; J gene: TRBJ1-4; V gene: TRBV6-5; CDR3 DNA: TGTGCCAGCAGTCTACAGGAAATAGGCGAAAAACTGTTTTTT; CDR3 protein: CASSLQEIGEKLFF
clone size: NA; D gene: NA; J gene: TRBJ1-1; V gene: TRBV19; CDR3 DNA: TGTGCCAGTAGCAGAGACATACGCACTGAAGCTTTCTTT; CDR3 protein: CASSRDIRTEAFF
clone size: few; D gene: NA; J gene: TRBJ1-3; V gene: TRBV4-1; CDR3 DNA: TGCGCCAGCAGCCAATTCGCGATGAGGGGAAACACCATATATTTT; CDR3 protein: CASSQFAMRGNTIYF
clone size: NA; D gene: TRBD1; J gene: TRBJ1-6; V gene: TRBV5-1; CDR3 DNA: TGCGCCAGGGGACAGTTTAATTCACCCCTCCACTTT; CDR3 protein: CARGQFNSPLHF
clone size: NA; D gene: TRBD2; J gene: TRBJ2-5; V gene: TRBV7-7; CDR3 DNA: TGTGCCAGCAGCACGGGACTAGCGGGATTAGGAGAGACCCAGTACTTC; CDR3 protein: CASSTGLAGLGETQYF
clone size: NA; D gene: TRBD1; J gene: TRBJ2-1; V gene: TRBV7-3; CDR3 DNA: TGTGCCAGCAGCCTCCTAACGCGGGGACAGGGCGGACCGTACAATGAGCAGTTCTTC; CDR3 protein: CASSLLTRGQGGPYNEQFF
clone size: NA; D gene: NA; J gene: TRBJ1-6; V gene: TRBV28; CDR3 DNA: TGTGCCAGCAGTTTAATTACAGGGAACGGGTCACCCCTCCACTTT; CDR3 protein: CASSLITGNGSPLHF
clone size: NA; D gene: NA; J gene: TRBJ2-2; V gene: TRBV19; CDR3 DNA: TGTGCCAGTAGTATGGTAAGAGACACCAACACCGGGGAGCTGTTTTTT; CDR3 protein: CASSMVRDTNTGELFF
clone size: once; D gene: NA; J gene: TRBJ2-7; V gene: TRBV6-9; CDR3 DNA: TGTGCCAGCAGGTCCCCGGGCGAGCAGTACTTC; CDR3 protein: CASRSPGEQYF
clone size: NA; D gene: NA; J gene: TRBJ2-5; V gene: TRBV6-5; CDR3 DNA: TGTGCCAGCAGCAAGGGGCACTTGGAGACCCAGTACTTC; CDR3 protein: CASSKGHLETQYF
clone size: NA; D gene: NA; J gene: TRBJ2-1; V gene: TRBV28; CDR3 DNA: TGTGCCAGCACCCCTGTGGGGCGGGATTACGAGCAGTTCTTC; CDR3 protein: CASTPVGRDYEQFF
clone size: once; D gene: NA; J gene: TRBJ2-7; V gene: TRBV7-6; CDR3 DNA: TGTGCCAGCAGCCCCCGACAGACCTACGAGCAGTACTTC; CDR3 protein: CASSPRQTYEQYF
clone size: NA; D gene: NA; J gene: TRBJ1-3; V gene: TRBV5-5; CDR3 DNA: TGTGCCAGCAGCTCATCAGGCTCTGGAAACACCATATATTTT; CDR3 protein: CASSSSGSGNTIYF
clone size: NA; D gene: TRBD1; J gene: TRBJ1-6; V gene: TRBV11-2; CDR3 DNA: TGTGCCAGCAGCTTGGACAGGGAGAGATCACCCCTCCACTTT; CDR3 protein: CASSLDRERSPLHF
clone size: NA; D gene: NA; J gene: TRBJ1-3; V gene: TRBV5-1; CDR3 DNA: TGCGCCAGCAGCTTGGACACCGACTCTGGAAACACCATATATTTT; CDR3 protein: CASSLDTDSGNTIYF
clone size: NA; D gene: TRBD1; J gene: TRBJ2-1; V gene: TRBV5-5; CDR3 DNA: TGTGCCAGCAGCCCATCCGGGACAGGGGCCTACAATGAGCAGTTCTTC; CDR3 protein: CASSPSGTGAYNEQFF
clone size: NA; D gene: NA; J gene: TRBJ2-5; V gene: TRBV7-2; CDR3 DNA: TGTGCCAGCAGCTTAGTTCCTAGCCCATACCAAGAGACCCAGTACTTC; CDR3 protein: CASSLVPSPYQETQYF
clone size: NA; D gene: TRBD2; J gene: TRBJ2-3; V gene: TRBV24-1; CDR3 DNA: TGTGCCACCAGTGAAACCATAGCGGGAGGGACAGATACGCAGTATTTT; CDR3 protein: CATSETIAGGTDTQYF
clone size: NA; D gene: TRBD1; J gene: TRBJ2-2; V gene: TRBV6-5; CDR3 DNA: TGTGCCAGCGCGGGACAGGGAGGTAGGAAGGAGCTGTTTTTT; CDR3 protein: CASAGQGGRKELFF
clone size: NA; D gene: NA; J gene: TRBJ2-7; V gene: TRBV18; CDR3 DNA: TGTGCCAGCTCACCACTCAGCCAAGCGGTCTCAGGAGAGCAGTACTTC; CDR3 protein: CASSPLSQAVSGEQYF
clone size: NA; D gene: TRBD1; J gene: TRBJ2-1; V gene: TRBV19; CDR3 DNA: TGTGCCAGTAGTCCCGCGGACAGGACAACCTACAATGAGCAGTTCTTC; CDR3 protein: CASSPADRTTYNEQFF
clone size: NA; D gene: NA; J gene: TRBJ1-3; V gene: TRBV27; CDR3 DNA: TGTGCCAGCAGTTTATCCGCGGGTGCTGGAAACACCATATATTTT; CDR3 protein: CASSLSAGAGNTIYF
clone size: once; D gene: TRBD1; J gene: TRBJ1-2; V gene: TRBV6-5; CDR3 DNA: TGTGCCAGCACCGGGACAGGCTGGGGCTACACCTTC; CDR3 protein: CASTGTGWGYTF